Here is one TCR beta chain with its context. MiXCR, run by TCRdb on the 5' RACE reads, gives a single entry per CDR3 protein. The table includes about 47,000 distinct CDR3 sequences, 25% to 35% detected once. The V gene's germline CDR1 is SEHNR and CDR2 FQNEAQ (reference sequence). The V end lost 7 bases, the J end lost 0 bases, and 16 bases lay between the germline ends. This CDR3 spans 17 amino acids. The clonotype was recovered from a female donor with breast cancer. The genes are TRBV7-9 and TRBJ2-6; no firm D call. Material for sequencing was naive CD4+ T cells sorted from blood. Subset meaning: naive CD4+ T cells, CD4+CD45RA+CD25-. The CDR3 DNA is TGTGCCAGCAACCTATTGACCAGGCGCTCTGGGGCCAACGTCCTGACTTTC. Translating gives CASNLLTRRSGANVLTF. Supplemented by reference TRBV7-9 and TRBJ2-6, the full variable domain reads DTGVSQNPRHKITKRGQNVTFRCDPISEHNRLYWYRQTLGQGPEFLTYFQNEAQLEKSRLLSDRFSAERPKGSFSTLEIQRTEQGDSAMYLCASNLLTRRSGANVLTFGAGSRLTVL.